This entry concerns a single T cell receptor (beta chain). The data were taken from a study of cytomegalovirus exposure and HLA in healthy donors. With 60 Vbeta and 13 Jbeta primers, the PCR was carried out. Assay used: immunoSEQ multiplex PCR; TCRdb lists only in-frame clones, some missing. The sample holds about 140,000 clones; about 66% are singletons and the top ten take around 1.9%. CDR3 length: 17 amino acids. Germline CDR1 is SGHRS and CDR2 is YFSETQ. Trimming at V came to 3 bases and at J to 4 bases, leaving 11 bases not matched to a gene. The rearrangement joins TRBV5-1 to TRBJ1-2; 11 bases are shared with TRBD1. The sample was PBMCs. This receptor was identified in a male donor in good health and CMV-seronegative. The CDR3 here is CASSWGVRTGGSYGYTF. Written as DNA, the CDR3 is TGCGCCAGCAGCTGGGGCGTTCGGACAGGGGGCTCCTATGGCTACACCTTC.